The 3 T cell receptor beta chains reported below all come from one sample, sequenced in a study of cytomegalovirus exposure and HLA in healthy donors. The PCR used 60 Vbeta and 13 Jbeta primers. Produced via immunoSEQ multiplex PCR; TCRdb's table is partial and in-frame only. This sample has around 150,000 clones, with roughly 79% found just once. The sequenced sample was PBMCs. These receptors originate from a middle-aged man in good health and CMV-seropositive.

V is TRBV30 and J is TRBJ2-3; no firm D call. The CDR3 is 15 residues long. Germline CDR1 GTSNPN, CDR2 SVGIG (reference sequence). Trimming removed 0 bases from V and 5 bases from J, with 15 bases in between. The CDR3 DNA reads as TGTGCCTGGAGTGTACCCCCGCGGCGACGAGATACGCAGTATTTT. Translated: CAWSVPPRRRDTQYF.

The chain combines TRBV6-6 with TRBJ2-1; 7 bases line up with TRBD2. CDR1 and CDR2 from the germline V gene are MNHNY and SVGAGI (reference sequence). The CDR3 length is 14 residues. V lost 4 bases, J lost 3 bases, and 3 bases stayed unmatched. The CDR3 sequence: CASSSPGGYNEQFF. The DNA of the CDR3 is TGTGCCAGCAGTTCCCCGGGGGGCTACAATGAGCAGTTCTTC.

The chain links TRBV5-8 to TRBJ2-7; D possibly corresponds to TRBD1 (5 bases). Trimming took 1 base from V and 0 from J, leaving 8 bases between them. The CDR3 runs 14 residues. Germline V gene lookup returns CDR1 SGHTS and CDR2 YDEGEE. This chain's CDR3 is CASSLTGLSYEQYF. Here the CDR3 DNA reads TGTGCCAGCAGCTTGACAGGCCTCTCCTACGAGCAGTACTTC.